This T cell receptor beta chain was captured in a study of naive and memory T cell subsets. Study-wide results and caveats: Possibly reflecting memory cells re-expressing CD45RA, a few larger clonotypes occurred in naive repertoires, especially CD8.

Comment on this clonotype: The antigen is undetermined.

CDR3 length: 13 residues. Germline values: CDR1 MNHEY, CDR2 SMNVEV (reference sequence). V trimming: 6 bases; J trimming: 7 bases; junction bases outside the gene matches: 5. An equimolar mix of two oligonucleotides served as the beta constant-region primer for TRBC1 and TRBC2. The ligated cDNA underwent four PCR rounds using SP2 and nested alpha and beta constant-region primers. MiXCR was run by TCRdb on the UMI-ligation and nested PCR reads, yielding one entry per CDR3 protein. Found here are 95,000 to 110,000 distinct CDR3 sequences, around 15% of them singletons; the top ten hold about 3%. Sequencing was performed on naive CD8+ T cells from blood. This TCR was sampled from a human donor in good health. V is TRBV27 and J is TRBJ2-1; 8 bases are shared with TRBD1. The DNA of the CDR3 is TGTGCCAGCAGCGCAGGGGGCTGGAATGAGCAGTTCTTC. Translating gives CASSAGGWNEQFF.